These 18 T cell receptor beta chains were all obtained from the same sample, sequenced in a study of T-cell reconstitution after alpha-beta-depleted transplantation in children. During its preparation, the TCRbeta library received unique molecular identifiers. MiXCR, applied by TCRdb to the PCR reads, yields one record per CDR3 protein. The data show 500,000 to 650,000 distinct CDR3 sequences, over 10% seen once. This specimen was PBMCs, mostly from graft donor cells, taken 360 days after TCRalphabeta/CD19-depleted stem cell transplant. These TCRs come from a male patient aged 10-17 years who had a stem cell transplant for acute myeloid leukemia, so the T cells may come from the graft donor.

This clonotype was detected only a few times. The chain combines TRBV20-1 with TRBJ2-7; TRBD2 matches at 12 bases. Germline loops: CDR1 DFQATT, CDR2 SNEGSKA (reference sequence). The CDR3 length is 15 residues. V lost 5 bases to trimming and J lost 0 bases; unmatched junction nucleotides: 5. In nucleotides, the CDR3 is TGCAGTGCTCCTGGACTAGCGGGGAGCTCCTACGAGCAGTACTTC. Protein sequence: CSAPGLAGSSYEQYF.

This chain links TRBV7-2 with TRBJ2-2; D might be TRBD1 or TRBD2, each matching 5 bases. This CDR3 has 15 residues. Trimming took 5 bases from V and 0 from J, leaving 10 bases between them. Germline CDR1 reads SGHTA; CDR2 reads FQGNSA. The CDR3 region has the DNA TGTGCCAGCAGCCCGGGACCGGCGAACACCGGGGAGCTGTTTTTT. Amino acid sequence: CASSPGPANTGELFF. Drawing the rest from reference TRBV7-2 and TRBJ2-2, the complete variable domain is GAGVSQSPSNKVTEKGKDVELRCDPISGHTALYWYRQSLGQGLEFLIYFQGNSAPDKSGLPSDRFSAERTGGSVSTLTIQRTQQEDSAVYLCASSPGPANTGELFFGEGSRLTVL.

The chain couples TRBV28 to TRBJ1-6; a possible D gene is TRBD1 (5 bases). V lost 2 bases and J 10 bases, leaving 15 bases between the germline ends. Germline V gives CDR1 MDHEN, CDR2 SYDVKM. The CDR3 contains 15 residues. The CDR3, as DNA: TGTGCCAGCAGTTTACCACGTGGATCAGGGTCACCCCTCCACTTT. Translated: CASSLPRGSGSPLHF.

The genes are TRBV30 and TRBJ2-7; D possibly corresponds to TRBD1 (5 bases). CDR1 and CDR2 from the germline V gene are GTSNPN and SVGIG (reference sequence). Trimming cost V 2 bases and J 2 bases, with 10 bases left between them. The CDR3 sequence is 13 residues long. The CDR3 DNA reads TGTGCCTGGAGTATCCTACAGGCCTACGAGCAGTACTTC. As protein: CAWSILQAYEQYF.

V gene TRBV5-1 combines with J gene TRBJ1-1, with a tentative D call TRBD1 (5 bases). The V end lost 3 bases, the J end lost 4 bases, and 19 bases lay between the germline ends. The CDR3 length is 16 residues. CDR1 and CDR2 from the germline V gene are SGHRS and YFSETQ. In DNA, the CDR3 is TGCGCCAGCAGCTGGGACCTTTGGGGCAGCGGCACTGAAGCTTTCTTT. Protein product: CASSWDLWGSGTEAFF.

The chain links TRBV4-3 to TRBJ2-7, with TRBD2 matching over 7 bases. The CDR3 covers 15 residues. CDR1 and CDR2 (germline): LGHNA, YSLEER. The V gene end was trimmed by 3 bases and the J gene end by 4 bases; junction bases not matched to a gene: 9. The CDR3 loop is CASSQTGLKRYEQYF. CDR3 bases: TGCGCCAGCAGCCAGACGGGACTAAAAAGATACGAGCAGTACTTC.

This clonotype was seen a handful of times. This chain joins TRBV12-3 or TRBV12-4 and TRBJ2-1; 11 bases line up with TRBD2. CDR3 length: 15 residues. The ends lost 6 bases at V and 9 bases at J; junction bases unmatched: 10. In DNA form, the CDR3 reads TGTGCCAGCAGCTATCCTAGCGGGAGGAAGGGTGAGCAGTTCTTC. As protein: CASSYPSGRKGEQFF.

Ten or more counts support this clonotype. The V call is TRBV7-6, the J call TRBJ2-2; 7 bases align to TRBD2. Germline V gene lookup returns CDR1 SGHVS and CDR2 FNYEAQ. The CDR3 consists of 16 residues. Trimming took 2 bases from V and 1 from J; bases not matched to a gene: 4. CDR3 in DNA: TGTGCCAGCAGCTTACTGGCTAGCGGGAACACCGGGGAGCTGTTTTTT. This codes for CASSLLASGNTGELFF.

This chain uses TRBV15 with TRBJ2-1, with 9 bases fitting TRBD2. CDR3 length: 17 amino acids. Germline V gives CDR1 LNHNV, CDR2 YYDKDF (reference sequence). J was trimmed by 3 bases and V by 1 base; bases with no gene match: 7. DNA for the CDR3: TGTGCCACCAGCAGAGGGATAGCGGGAGTCCTCTACAATGAGCAGTTCTTC. Translation gives CATSRGIAGVLYNEQFF.

V usage is TRBV20-1 and J usage is TRBJ1-1; D remains ambiguous. The CDR3 contains 16 residues. Germline-derived CDR1 and CDR2 are DFQATT and SNEGSKA (reference sequence). The ends were cut back, 0 bases at V and 4 bases at J, with 18 bases in the middle. The CDR3 sequence is CSARDIWAVGSTEAFF. CDR3 DNA sequence: TGCAGTGCTAGAGATATTTGGGCAGTCGGTAGCACTGAAGCTTTCTTT.

V gene TRBV4-3 combines with J gene TRBJ2-3, with 7 bases identical to TRBD2. After removal of 1 base from V and 4 bases from J, the junction contained 5 bases not matched to a gene. Looked up from germline, CDR1 is LGHNA and CDR2 is YSLEER. The CDR3 totals 15 residues. The CDR3 loop reads CASSQGQREADTQYF. In DNA form, the CDR3 reads TGCGCCAGCAGCCAAGGCCAGCGGGAAGCAGATACGCAGTATTTT.

This clonotype was picked up a small number of times. The chain combines TRBV28 with TRBJ1-5; the match to TRBD1 covers 10 bases. V lost 2 bases and J lost 2; bases outside the gene matches: 3. There are 16 residues in the CDR3. Germline CDR1 is MDHEN and CDR2 is SYDVKM. This chain's CDR3 is CASSLIGTGGNQPQHF. CDR3 coding DNA: TGTGCCAGCAGTTTAATCGGGACAGGGGGCAATCAGCCCCAGCATTTT. The entire variable domain, with the rest obtained from reference TRBV28 and TRBJ1-5, is as follows: DVKVTQSSRYLVKRTGEKVFLECVQDMDHENMFWYRQDPGLGLRLIYFSYDVKMKEKGDIPEGYSVSREKKERFSLILESASTNQTSMYLCASSLIGTGGNQPQHFGDGTRLSIL.

This chain links TRBV6-2 or TRBV6-3 with TRBJ2-7; TRBD2 aligns across 11 bases. Germline V gene lookup returns CDR1 MNHEY and CDR2 SVGEGT. The CDR3 totals 19 residues. The V segment lost 5 bases and the J segment 3 bases; nucleotides outside the gene matches: 18. CDR3 nucleotide sequence: TGTGCCAGCAGTCAGGTCAGGACTAGCGGGCGGGTACCGATCTACGAGCAGTACTTC. Translation: CASSQVRTSGRVPIYEQYF.

V and J are TRBV12-3 or TRBV12-4 and TRBJ1-5; 9 bases line up with TRBD1. Trimming removed 3 bases from V and 4 bases from J; junction bases left unmatched: 10. The CDR3 is made up of 17 amino acids. CDR3 bases: TGTGCCAGCAGTTTTATACAGGGGGCACAGAGGAATCAGCCCCAGCATTTT. This encodes CASSFIQGAQRNQPQHF.

For this clonotype: A much larger clonotype is one base distant, so this may be a read error. The rearrangement links TRBV15 to TRBJ2-3; 12 bases are shared with TRBD2. Germline V gene data show CDR1 as LNHNV and CDR2 as YYDKDF (reference sequence). CDR3 length: 18 amino acids. J lost 4 bases, V lost 1 base, and 9 bases had no gene match. The CDR3 reads CATSRGVLAGGSADTQYF. The CDR3 DNA reads TGTGCCACCAGCAGAGGTGTACTAGCGGGAGGTAGCGCAGATACGCAGTATTTT. Full variable domain (rest looked up from reference TRBV15 and TRBJ2-3): DAMVIQNPRYQVTQFGKPVTLSCSQTLNHNVMYWYQQKSSQAPKLLFHYYDKDFNNEADTPDNFQSRRPNTSFCFLDIRSPGLGDTAMYLCATSRGVLAGGSADTQYFGPGTRLTVL.

The chain combines TRBV24-1 with TRBJ2-1; D not resolved. Germline V CDR1 and CDR2: KGHDR, SFDVKD. V was clipped by 5 bases and J by 8 bases, with 6 bases between them. The CDR3 contains 11 residues. DNA of the CDR3: TGTGCCACCAGTGGCCTCGATGAGCAGTTCTTC. Residues: CATSGLDEQFF.

The rearrangement joins TRBV7-8 to TRBJ2-5, with 8 nucleotides matching TRBD1. The germline CDR1 and CDR2 sequences are SGHVS and FQNEAQ. The CDR3 sequence is 15 residues long. V shed 3 bases and J 5 bases; nucleotides not matched to a gene: 8. The CDR3 is CASSLYPGGYETQYF. CDR3 DNA sequence: TGTGCCAGCAGCTTGTATCCAGGGGGCTATGAGACCCAGTACTTC.

This sequence joins TRBV6-2 or TRBV6-3 and TRBJ2-7; D might be TRBD1 (6 bases). Germline values: CDR1 MNHEY, CDR2 SVGEGT. CDR3 length: 14 amino acids. V lost 6 bases and J 0 bases, leaving 12 bases between the germline ends. CDR3 in amino acids: CASSTRQASYEQYF. CDR3 DNA: TGTGCCAGCAGCACCCGACAGGCCTCCTACGAGCAGTACTTC.